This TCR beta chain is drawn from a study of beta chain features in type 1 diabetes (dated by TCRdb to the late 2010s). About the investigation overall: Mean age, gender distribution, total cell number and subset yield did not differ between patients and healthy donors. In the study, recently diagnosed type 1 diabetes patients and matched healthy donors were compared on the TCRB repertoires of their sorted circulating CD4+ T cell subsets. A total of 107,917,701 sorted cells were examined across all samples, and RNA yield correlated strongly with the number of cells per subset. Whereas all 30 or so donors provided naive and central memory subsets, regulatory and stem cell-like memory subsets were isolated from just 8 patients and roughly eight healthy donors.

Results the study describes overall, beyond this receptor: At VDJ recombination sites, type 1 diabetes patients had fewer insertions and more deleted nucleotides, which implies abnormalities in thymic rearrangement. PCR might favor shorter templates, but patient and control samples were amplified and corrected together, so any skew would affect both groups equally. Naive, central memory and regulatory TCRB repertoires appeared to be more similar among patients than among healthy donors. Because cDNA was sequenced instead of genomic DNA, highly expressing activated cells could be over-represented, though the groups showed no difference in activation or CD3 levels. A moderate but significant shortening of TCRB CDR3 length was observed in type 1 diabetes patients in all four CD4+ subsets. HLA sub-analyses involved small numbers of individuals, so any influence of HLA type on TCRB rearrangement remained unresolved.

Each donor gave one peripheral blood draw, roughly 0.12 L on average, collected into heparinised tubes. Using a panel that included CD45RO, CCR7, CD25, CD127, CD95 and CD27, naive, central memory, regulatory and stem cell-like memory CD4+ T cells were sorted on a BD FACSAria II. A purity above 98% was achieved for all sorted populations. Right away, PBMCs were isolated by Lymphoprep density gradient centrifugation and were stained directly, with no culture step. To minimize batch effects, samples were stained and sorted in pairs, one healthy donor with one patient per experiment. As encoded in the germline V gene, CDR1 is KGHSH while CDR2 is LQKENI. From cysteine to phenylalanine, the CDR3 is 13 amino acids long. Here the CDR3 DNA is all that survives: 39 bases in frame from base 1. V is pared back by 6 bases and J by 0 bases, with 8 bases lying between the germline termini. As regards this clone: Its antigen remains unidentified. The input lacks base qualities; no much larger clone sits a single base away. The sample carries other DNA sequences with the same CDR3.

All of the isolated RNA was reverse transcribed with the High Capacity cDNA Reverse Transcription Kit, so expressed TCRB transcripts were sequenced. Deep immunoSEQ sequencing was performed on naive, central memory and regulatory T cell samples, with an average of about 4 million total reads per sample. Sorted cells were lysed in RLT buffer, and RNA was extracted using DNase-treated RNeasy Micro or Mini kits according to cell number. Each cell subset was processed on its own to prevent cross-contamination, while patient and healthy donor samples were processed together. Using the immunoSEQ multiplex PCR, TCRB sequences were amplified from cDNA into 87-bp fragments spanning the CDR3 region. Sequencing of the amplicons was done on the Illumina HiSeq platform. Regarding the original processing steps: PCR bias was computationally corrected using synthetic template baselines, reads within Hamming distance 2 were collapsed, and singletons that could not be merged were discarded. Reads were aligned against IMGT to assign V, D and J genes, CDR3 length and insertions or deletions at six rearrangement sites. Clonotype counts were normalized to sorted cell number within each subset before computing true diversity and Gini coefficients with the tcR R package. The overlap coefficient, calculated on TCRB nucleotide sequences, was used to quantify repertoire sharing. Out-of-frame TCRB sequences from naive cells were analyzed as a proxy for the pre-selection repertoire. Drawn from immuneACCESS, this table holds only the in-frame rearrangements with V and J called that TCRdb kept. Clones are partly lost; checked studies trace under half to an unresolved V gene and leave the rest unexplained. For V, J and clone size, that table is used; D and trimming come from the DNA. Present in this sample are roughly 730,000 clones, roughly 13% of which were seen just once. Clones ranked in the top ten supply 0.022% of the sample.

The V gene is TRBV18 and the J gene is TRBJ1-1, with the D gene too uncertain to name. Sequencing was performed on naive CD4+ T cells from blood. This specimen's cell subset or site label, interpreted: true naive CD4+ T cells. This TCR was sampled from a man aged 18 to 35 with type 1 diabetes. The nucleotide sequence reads TGTGCCAGCTCTCCTACTATGAACACTGAAGCTTTCTTT. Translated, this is CASSPTMNTEAFF.